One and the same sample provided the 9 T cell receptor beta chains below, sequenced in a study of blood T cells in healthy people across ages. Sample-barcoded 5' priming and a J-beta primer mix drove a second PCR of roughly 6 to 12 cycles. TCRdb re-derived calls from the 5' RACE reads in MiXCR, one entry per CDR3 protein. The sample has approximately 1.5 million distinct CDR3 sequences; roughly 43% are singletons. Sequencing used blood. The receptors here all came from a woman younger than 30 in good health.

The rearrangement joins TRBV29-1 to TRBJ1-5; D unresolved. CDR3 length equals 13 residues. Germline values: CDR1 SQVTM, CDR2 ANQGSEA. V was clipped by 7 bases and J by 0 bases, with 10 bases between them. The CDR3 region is CSATGSSNQPQHF. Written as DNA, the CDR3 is TGCAGCGCTACTGGCAGTAGCAATCAGCCCCAGCATTTT.

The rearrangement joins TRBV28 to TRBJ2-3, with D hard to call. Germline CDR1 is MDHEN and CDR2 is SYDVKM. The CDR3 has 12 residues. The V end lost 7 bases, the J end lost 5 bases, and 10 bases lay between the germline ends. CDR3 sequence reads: CASTLPEDTQYF. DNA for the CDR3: TGTGCCAGCACCCTACCCGAAGATACGCAGTATTTT.

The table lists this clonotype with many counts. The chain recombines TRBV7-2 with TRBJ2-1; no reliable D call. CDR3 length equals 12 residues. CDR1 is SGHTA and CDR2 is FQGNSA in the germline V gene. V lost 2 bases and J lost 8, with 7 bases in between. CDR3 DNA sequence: TGTGCCAGCAGCTTAAGGGTAGATGAGCAGTTCTTC. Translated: CASSLRVDEQFF.

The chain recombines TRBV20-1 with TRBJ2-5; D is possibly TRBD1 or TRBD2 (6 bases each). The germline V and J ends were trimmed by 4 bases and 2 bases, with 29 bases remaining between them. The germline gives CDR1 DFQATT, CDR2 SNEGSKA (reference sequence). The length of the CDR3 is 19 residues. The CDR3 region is CSATPRDTKLGGIQETQYF. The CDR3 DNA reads TGCAGTGCTACGCCTAGGGACACCAAATTAGGGGGGATTCAAGAGACCCAGTACTTC.

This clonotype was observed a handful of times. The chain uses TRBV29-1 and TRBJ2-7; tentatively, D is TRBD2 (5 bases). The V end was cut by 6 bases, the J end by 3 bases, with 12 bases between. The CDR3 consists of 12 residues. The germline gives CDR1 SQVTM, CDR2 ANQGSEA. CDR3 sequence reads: CSVIGSHYEQYF. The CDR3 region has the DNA TGCAGCGTCATAGGGAGCCACTACGAGCAGTACTTC.

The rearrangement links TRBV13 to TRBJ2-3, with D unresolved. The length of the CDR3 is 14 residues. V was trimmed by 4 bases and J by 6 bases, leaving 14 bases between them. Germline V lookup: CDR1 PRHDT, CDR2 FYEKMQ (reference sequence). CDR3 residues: CASSSSRGADTQYF. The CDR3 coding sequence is TGTGCCAGCAGCTCCAGTAGAGGAGCGGATACGCAGTATTTT.

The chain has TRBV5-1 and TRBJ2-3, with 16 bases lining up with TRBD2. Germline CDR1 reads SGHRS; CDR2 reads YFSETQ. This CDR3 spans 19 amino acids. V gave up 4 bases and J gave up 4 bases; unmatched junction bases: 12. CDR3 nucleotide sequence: TGCGCCAGCAGCCCGGAGGGACTAGCGGGGGGGCCTGTTGCAGATACGCAGTATTTT. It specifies CASSPEGLAGGPVADTQYF.

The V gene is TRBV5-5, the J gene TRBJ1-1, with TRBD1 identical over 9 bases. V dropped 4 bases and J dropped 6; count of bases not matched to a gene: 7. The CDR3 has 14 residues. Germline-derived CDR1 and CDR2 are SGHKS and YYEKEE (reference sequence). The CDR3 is CASSEGQGYAEAFF. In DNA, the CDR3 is TGTGCCAGCAGCGAGGGACAGGGATACGCTGAAGCTTTCTTT.

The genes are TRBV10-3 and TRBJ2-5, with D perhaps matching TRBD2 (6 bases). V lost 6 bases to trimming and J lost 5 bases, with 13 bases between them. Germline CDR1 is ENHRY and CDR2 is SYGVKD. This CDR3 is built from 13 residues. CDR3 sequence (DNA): TGTGCCATCAGGGACTACCTACAGGAGACCCAGTACTTC. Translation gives CAIRDYLQETQYF.